The next 30 T cell receptor beta chains were all read from a single sample in a study of shared clonotypes between healthy human individuals. Clones were read by immunoSEQ multiplex PCR, and TCRdb kept only the in-frame ones, dropping some. Of 2 million to 2.5 million clones in the sample, around 95% were seen once. Sequenced: naive CD4+ T cells sorted from blood. The subset was: CD45RA+ positively selected. The receptors here all came from a man between 18 and 35 years old in good health.

The J gene is TRBJ2-7, the V gene TRBV7-2; 10 nucleotides align to TRBD2. After removal of 3 bases from V and 3 bases from J, the junction contained 5 bases not matched to a gene. The length of the CDR3 is 15 residues. Germline CDR1 and CDR2: SGHTA and FQGNSA. The CDR3 protein is CASSLSGRGFYEQYF. DNA of the CDR3: TGTGCCAGCAGCTTGAGCGGGAGGGGGTTCTACGAGCAGTACTTC.

For the CDR3, the DNA is TGTGCCACCAGCAGAGCAAGTGGGTCCGGTGTGAACTATGGCTACACCTTC. Translated, it gives CATSRASGSGVNYGYTF. The chain couples TRBV15 to TRBJ1-2; D gene unclear. Germline values: CDR1 LNHNV, CDR2 YYDKDF (reference sequence). CDR3 length: 17 amino acids. The V end lost 1 base, the J end lost 2 bases, and 17 bases lay between the germline ends.

The chain carries TRBV11-1 and TRBJ2-7; D is perhaps TRBD1 or TRBD2 (5 bases each). CDR3 length: 14 residues. From germline, CDR1 is SGHAT and CDR2 FQDESV (reference sequence). V shed 3 bases and J shed 3 bases, with 12 bases lying between them. The CDR3 DNA reads as TGTGCCAGCAGCTTGGGACCGTCAATCTACGAGCAGTACTTC. It encodes CASSLGPSIYEQYF.

The chain links TRBV30 to TRBJ1-4; D possibly corresponds to TRBD1 (5 bases). Trimming removed 0 bases at V and 4 bases at J, with 21 bases between. The CDR3 totals 18 residues. The germline V gene has CDR1 GTSNPN and CDR2 SVGIG (reference sequence). The chain's CDR3 is CAWSVQVGGTTYNEKLFF. The CDR3 DNA follows: TGTGCCTGGAGTGTACAGGTTGGAGGGACGACGTATAATGAAAAACTGTTTTTT. Complete variable domain (other parts from reference TRBV30 and TRBJ1-4): SQTIHQWPATLVQPVGSPLSLECTVEGTSNPNLYWYRQAAGRGLQLLFYSVGIGQISSEVPQNLSASRPQDRQFILSSKKLLLSDSGFYLCAWSVQVGGTTYNEKLFFGSGTQLSVL.

V gene TRBV10-2 combines with J gene TRBJ2-2; D not certain. V shed 4 bases and J shed 4 bases, with 7 bases lying between them. Looked up from germline, CDR1 is WSHSY and CDR2 is SAAADI. The CDR3 runs 13 residues. The CDR3 sequence: CASSARITGELFF. The CDR3 nucleotides are TGCGCCAGCAGTGCCAGGATCACCGGGGAGCTGTTTTTT.

The chain has TRBV19 and TRBJ2-2; D is unclear. Looked up from germline, CDR1 is LNHDA and CDR2 is SQIVND (reference sequence). This CDR3 has 13 residues. V lost 9 bases, J lost 7 bases, and 15 bases lay in between. The CDR3 region is CASSKAPGGELFF. The DNA of the CDR3 is TGTGCCAGCTCAAAGGCCCCGGGCGGGGAGCTGTTTTTT.

The rearrangement joins TRBV7-9 to TRBJ2-3; D is ambiguous. Germline V gene sequence: CDR1 SEHNR, CDR2 FQNEAQ (reference sequence). This CDR3 region has 13 residues. Trimming took off 5 bases at V and 4 bases at J, with 10 bases between the two ends. CDR3 protein: CASSISFPDTQYF. DNA of the CDR3: TGTGCCAGCAGCATTAGTTTTCCAGATACGCAGTATTTT.

This chain uses TRBV15 with TRBJ2-6; either TRBD1 or TRBD2 may supply D (6 bases each). The CDR3 is 15 amino acids. The V gene's germline CDR1 is LNHNV and CDR2 YYDKDF (reference sequence). Deletions cut 5 bases from V and 1 base from J, with 9 bases between. CDR3 sequence (DNA): TGTGCCACCAGCCTAGGGGGGTCTGGGGCCAACGTCCTGACTTTC. Its translation: CATSLGGSGANVLTF.

V usage is TRBV25-1 and J usage is TRBJ1-1; D perhaps matches TRBD1 (5 bases). The germline CDR1 and CDR2 sequences are MGHDK and SYGVNS. V was trimmed by 1 base and J by 7 bases, leaving 16 bases between them. This CDR3 region has 15 residues. The CDR3 bases are TGTGCCAGCAGTGAATTGCAGGGTCGGGGAGGTGAAGCTTTCTTT. Its translation is CASSELQGRGGEAFF. Together with reference TRBV25-1 and TRBJ1-1, the CDR3 gives the full variable domain: EADIYQTPRYLVIGTGKKITLECSQTMGHDKMYWYQQDPGMELHLIHYSYGVNSTEKGDLSSESTVSRIRTEHFPLTLESARPSHTSQYLCASSELQGRGGEAFFGQGTRLTVV.

The V and J genes are TRBV7-9 and TRBJ2-5, with D hard to call. The germline gives CDR1 SEHNR, CDR2 FQNEAQ (reference sequence). The ends were cut back, 5 bases at V and 3 bases at J, with 16 bases in the middle. The CDR3 runs 15 residues. CDR3 in DNA: TGTGCCAGCAGCATATCAGGAGTTACCAAAGAGACCCAGTACTTC. This encodes CASSISGVTKETQYF.

The gene calls are TRBV5-1 and TRBJ1-6; TRBD1 aligns across 8 bases. Germline V gives CDR1 SGHRS, CDR2 YFSETQ. V shed 0 bases and J 8 bases; nucleotides not matched to a gene: 4. CDR3 length equals 15 residues. The CDR3 coding sequence is TGCGCCAGCAGCTTGGCAGGGGGCGGTTATTCACCCCTCCACTTT. Protein sequence: CASSLAGGGYSPLHF.

This rearrangement joins TRBV6-1 to TRBJ2-7, with 7 bases matching TRBD1. Germline trimming cut 7 bases from V and 3 bases from J; bases unmatched to any gene: 12. CDR1 MNHNS and CDR2 SASEGT come from the germline V gene. The CDR3 runs 15 residues. DNA of the CDR3: TGTGCCAGCAAGAGCATTTGGACAGGAGGCTACGAGCAGTACTTC. Encoded protein: CASKSIWTGGYEQYF.

Here the CDR3 DNA reads TGTGCCATCACCACGGGACTAGATAATGAGCAGTTCTTC. Protein product: CAITTGLDNEQFF. The V call is TRBV10-3, the J call TRBJ2-1; 8 nucleotides match TRBD2. There are 13 residues in the CDR3. The germline V gene encodes CDR1 ENHRY and CDR2 SYGVKD. Trimming at V came to 7 bases and at J to 7 bases, leaving 6 bases not matched to a gene.

This clone was found once. The rearrangement links TRBV7-9 to TRBJ2-5; TRBD2 might be the D (6 bases). The V gene lost 5 bases and the J gene lost 7 bases, with 29 bases spanning the gap. The germline CDR1 and CDR2 sequences are SEHNR and FQNEAQ (reference sequence). The CDR3 sequence is 18 residues long. The CDR3 reads CASSQGLYSLPASRTQYF. The DNA of the CDR3 is TGTGCCAGCAGCCAAGGACTATATTCACTGCCCGCCTCAAGGACCCAGTACTTC.

The chain has TRBV18 and TRBJ2-7; the D is unclear. V was clipped by 2 bases and J by 1 base, with 15 bases between them. The CDR3 consists of 16 residues. From germline, CDR1 is KGHSH and CDR2 LQKENI. CDR3 DNA: TGTGCCAGCTCACCAGTGCCCTTACAATTTTCCTACGAGCAGTACTTC. Its protein product is CASSPVPLQFSYEQYF.

This rearrangement joins TRBV2 to TRBJ2-7; TRBD1 aligns across 7 bases. J lost 4 bases, V lost 3 bases, and 6 bases had no gene match. The CDR3 has 14 amino acids. Germline loops: CDR1 SNHLY, CDR2 FYNNEI. Written as DNA, the CDR3 is TGTGCCAGCAGTGATGGTCCAGGGGGTTACGAGCAGTACTTC. Translation: CASSDGPGGYEQYF.

The CDR3 nucleotides are TGTGCCAGCAGCTTGGGGCGGGGAGGGAACACTGAAGCTTTCTTT. Translated: CASSLGRGGNTEAFF. This sequence joins TRBV7-6 and TRBJ1-1, with TRBD1 as a possible D gene (5 bases). CDR3 length: 15 amino acids. Trimming took 3 bases from V and 1 from J, leaving 12 bases between them. Germline V CDR1 and CDR2: SGHVS, FNYEAQ.

The CDR3 bases are TGTGCCAGCTCAGCGCTTACAGGGAACTCTGGGGCCAACGTCCTGACTTTC. Translating gives CASSALTGNSGANVLTF. V usage is TRBV18 and J usage is TRBJ2-6; tentatively, D is TRBD1 (6 bases). Germline V gene sequence: CDR1 KGHSH, CDR2 LQKENI. The CDR3 contains 17 residues. V lost 5 bases, J lost 0 bases, and 14 bases lay in between.

The chain employs TRBV7-9 and TRBJ2-5; weak D call: TRBD2 (5 bases). V lost 8 bases, J lost 0 bases, and 13 bases lay in between. CDR1 is SEHNR, CDR2 FQNEAQ, per germline (reference sequence). CDR3 length: 14 amino acids. The DNA for the CDR3 is TGTGCCAGCCGAGCTTCCGGGAACCAAGAGACCCAGTACTTC. Translating it yields CASRASGNQETQYF.

This chain connects TRBV6-5 to TRBJ2-7, with 8 bases identical to TRBD1. The CDR3 sequence is 16 residues long. From germline, CDR1 is MNHEY and CDR2 SVGAGI. V lost 2 bases, J lost 3 bases, and 9 bases stayed unmatched. The CDR3 region is CASSYLFGQGIYEQYF. The CDR3 bases are TGTGCCAGCAGTTACCTCTTTGGACAGGGAATCTACGAGCAGTACTTC.

The rearrangement links TRBV13 to TRBJ2-3, with D uncertain. V lost 4 bases and J 0 bases, leaving 20 bases between the germline ends. The CDR3 covers 18 residues. In germline, CDR1 is PRHDT, CDR2 FYEKMQ (reference sequence). This CDR3 is CASSYLPLEHPSTDTQYF. The CDR3 nucleotides read TGTGCCAGCAGCTACCTCCCCCTAGAACACCCTAGCACAGATACGCAGTATTTT.

The CDR3 bases are TGTGCCATCAGTGAGTCGGGTGGGGCGAGGGGGAACTATGGCTACACCTTC. Translating gives CAISESGGARGNYGYTF. The J gene is TRBJ1-2, the V gene TRBV10-3; D is possibly TRBD1 (6 bases). Germline V CDR1 and CDR2: ENHRY, SYGVKD. Trimming cost V 0 bases and J 2 bases, with 16 bases left between them. This CDR3 contains 17 residues.

The rearrangement links TRBV2 to TRBJ2-5, with 11 bases that match TRBD2. The V segment lost 7 bases and the J segment 1 base; nucleotides outside the gene matches: 5. Germline assignment: CDR1 SNHLY and CDR2 FYNNEI. The CDR3 consists of 15 residues. The CDR3, as DNA: TGTGCCAGCAATCTAGCGGGGGGTTTCCAAGAGACCCAGTACTTC. Translating gives CASNLAGGFQETQYF. The variable domain in full, with the rest retrieved from reference TRBV2 and TRBJ2-5, is EPEVTQTPSHQVTQMGQEVILRCVPISNHLYFYWYRQILGQKVEFLVSFYNNEISEKSEIFDDQFSVERPDGSNFTLKIRSTKLEDSAMYFCASNLAGGFQETQYFGPGTRLLVL.

The chain joins TRBV19 to TRBJ1-5, with a tentative D call TRBD1 (6 bases). Germline values: CDR1 LNHDA, CDR2 SQIVND (reference sequence). With 3 bases removed from V and 0 bases from J, the gap between germline ends came to 12 bases. CDR3 size: 16 residues. The CDR3 reads CASSITGTLSNQPQHF. The CDR3 DNA is TGTGCCAGTAGTATCACAGGGACCCTTAGCAATCAGCCCCAGCATTTT.

The chain is built from TRBV7-2 and TRBJ2-2, with TRBD2 identical over 12 bases. The CDR3 spans 15 residues. CDR1 and CDR2 from the germline V gene are SGHTA and FQGNSA. With 7 bases clipped from V and 4 bases from J, the junction kept 4 bases outside the gene matches. DNA of the CDR3: TGTGCCAGCAACCGACTAGCGGGGGTCACCGGGGAGCTGTTTTTT. Its translation: CASNRLAGVTGELFF. The variable domain in full, completed from reference TRBV7-2 and TRBJ2-2, reads GAGVSQSPSNKVTEKGKDVELRCDPISGHTALYWYRQSLGQGLEFLIYFQGNSAPDKSGLPSDRFSAERTGGSVSTLTIQRTQQEDSAVYLCASNRLAGVTGELFFGEGSRLTVL.

The rearrangement links TRBV6-6 to TRBJ1-2; D is possibly TRBD1 (6 bases). From germline, CDR1 is MNHNY and CDR2 SVGAGI (reference sequence). V gave up 6 bases and J gave up 8 bases, with 13 bases separating them. The CDR3 consists of 12 residues. CDR3 coding DNA: TGTGCCAGCAGCCCCGAGGGGGGAGGCTACACCTTC. This sequence encodes CASSPEGGGYTF.

The sample holds a few counts of this clone. At the DNA level, this CDR3 is encoded by other sequences in the same sample as well. The chain employs TRBV6-4 and TRBJ1-6, with D possibly TRBD1 on 5 matching bases. Trimming cost V 2 bases and J 6 bases, with 8 bases left between them. This CDR3 comprises 14 residues. The germline V gene has CDR1 MRHNA and CDR2 SNTAGT. The CDR3 DNA is TGTGCCAGCAGTGACCAGGGCGGTAATTCACCCCTCCACTTT. The encoded protein is CASSDQGGNSPLHF.

This clone was seen a handful of times. This chain joins TRBV5-6 and TRBJ2-1; 8 nucleotides line up with TRBD2. J was trimmed by 5 bases and V by 1 base; bases with no gene match: 8. CDR1 is SGHDT and CDR2 is YYEEEE in the germline V gene. The CDR3 covers 16 residues. CDR3 in amino acids: CASSLLSGGNHNEQFF. The CDR3 coding sequence is TGTGCCAGCAGCTTGTTGAGCGGGGGCAACCACAATGAGCAGTTCTTC. Based on the CDR3 plus reference TRBV5-6 and TRBJ2-1, the full variable domain is DAGVTQSPTHLIKTRGQQVTLRCSPKSGHDTVSWYQQALGQGPQFIFQYYEEEERQRGNFPDRFSGHQFPNYSSELNVNALLLGDSALYLCASSLLSGGNHNEQFFGPGTRLTVL.

The chain recombines TRBV28 with TRBJ1-1, with D uncertain. The CDR3 is 13 amino acids. V was clipped by 8 bases and J by 4 bases, with 14 bases between them. The germline CDR1 and CDR2 sequences are MDHEN and SYDVKM. Written as DNA, the CDR3 is TGTGCCAGCTTTACACCCGATCCCACTGAAGCTTTCTTT. It specifies CASFTPDPTEAFF.

The chain is built from TRBV4-2 and TRBJ1-5; D is undetermined. The V end was cut by 1 base, the J end by 4 bases, with 5 bases between. CDR3 length equals 13 residues. Germline lookup yields CDR1 LGHNA and CDR2 YNFKEQ. This chain's CDR3 is CASSQAGNQPQHF. DNA for the CDR3: TGTGCCAGCAGCCAAGCCGGGAATCAGCCCCAGCATTTT.